Below, one T cell receptor (beta chain) is given with its context. Its specificity is unknown. The length of the CDR3 is 17 residues. Germline V gene sequence: CDR1 LGHNA, CDR2 YNFKEQ. V gave up 0 bases and J gave up 2 bases; unmatched junction bases: 7. This specimen belongs to a study of T cell responses to AZD1222 COVID-19 vaccine. The study, taken as a whole, reports: Targeting of unmutated variant regions was reportedly seen in nearly half of spike-specific TCRs.

Only in-frame clones appear in the TCRdb table, and some are missing; sequencing was by immunoSEQ multiplex PCR. The data contain fewer than 150,000 clones, roughly nine tenths of them singletons. V gene TRBV4-2 combines with J gene TRBJ2-1; 7 bases are shared with TRBD1. This receptor was taken from an adult who received the AZD1222 COVID-19 vaccine. The sequences come from peripheral blood, collected 28 days after the second AZD1222 dose. The CDR3 loop is CASSQEGQEQPYNEQFF. CDR3 nucleotide sequence: TGTGCCAGCAGCCAAGAAGGACAGGAACAACCCTACAATGAGCAGTTCTTC.